Listed here are 14 T cell receptor beta chains from one sample, sequenced in a study of graft-versus-host responses after intestinal transplantation. The data were produced by immunoSEQ multiplex PCR, yet TCRdb's version contains in-frame clones alone and is incomplete. The sample holds under 2,000 clones; about 92% are singletons and the top ten take roughly 2.5%. The material sequenced was PBMCs, taken 16 days after intestinal transplant. Receptors originate from a human patient who received an intestinal transplant, so some T cells may come from the graft donor.

This rearrangement joins TRBV12-5 to TRBJ2-7, with D possibly TRBD1 on 5 matching bases. Per germline, CDR1 LGHNT and CDR2 FRNRAP. CDR3 length equals 14 residues. Trimming left V 5 bases short and J 2 bases short, with 13 bases between. The DNA for the CDR3 is TGTGCTAGTGGTCTTACAGGTCCCCCCTACGAGCAGTACTTC. Its translation: CASGLTGPPYEQYF.

This clone came up once. The genes are TRBV5-1 and TRBJ2-3; 12 bases agree with TRBD2. Germline V CDR1 and CDR2: SGHRS, YFSETQ. This CDR3 is 17 amino acids long. V was pared by 2 bases and J by 6 bases, with 10 bases of the junction left unmatched. The CDR3: CASSLSRLAGEADTQYF. In DNA form, the CDR3 reads TGCGCCAGCAGCTTATCGAGACTAGCGGGAGAAGCGGATACGCAGTATTTT.

V usage is TRBV5-1 and J usage is TRBJ2-7; 10 nucleotides align to TRBD1. The CDR3 length is 14 residues. V lost 5 bases, J lost 3 bases, and 5 bases stayed unmatched. CDR1 and CDR2 from the germline V gene are SGHRS and YFSETQ. The CDR3 DNA reads as TGCGCCAGCAGGGCCGGGACAGGGGTCTACGAGCAGTACTTC. It specifies CASRAGTGVYEQYF.

This clone appeared a single time. The rearrangement uses TRBV5-1 and TRBJ2-3, with 13 bases lining up with TRBD2. This CDR3 has 17 amino acids. The germline V gene encodes CDR1 SGHRS and CDR2 YFSETQ. V trimming: 0 bases; J trimming: 4 bases; junction bases outside the gene matches: 5. The CDR3 protein is CASSLARLAGGSDTQYF. DNA for the CDR3: TGCGCCAGCAGCTTGGCCAGACTAGCGGGGGGCTCAGATACGCAGTATTTT.

The chain has TRBV4-1 and TRBJ2-7; D gene uncertain. Germline values: CDR1 MGHRA, CDR2 YSYEKL. V dropped 4 bases and J dropped 5 bases, with 15 bases sitting between them. This CDR3 comprises 14 residues. The CDR3 spells CASSRIAVVDEQYF. CDR3 in DNA: TGCGCCAGCAGCCGGATTGCAGTGGTGGACGAGCAGTACTTC.

This clone showed up just once. The chain employs TRBV7-9 and TRBJ2-7; 10 bases fit TRBD2. CDR1 is SEHNR and CDR2 is FQNEAQ in the germline V gene (reference sequence). The CDR3 extends over 16 amino acids. V was clipped by 4 bases and J by 3 bases; unmatched bases: 9. CDR3 loop: CASSSSGTSDIYEQYF. The CDR3 DNA sequence: TGTGCCAGCAGCTCATCCGGGACTAGCGATATCTACGAGCAGTACTTC.

The rearrangement uses TRBV11-2 and TRBJ2-7; D perhaps matches TRBD1 (5 bases). Trimming shortened V by 8 bases and J by 1 base, and 15 bases separated the two germline ends. Germline assignment: CDR1 SGHAT and CDR2 FQNNGV. This CDR3 comprises 14 residues. The CDR3 nucleotides are TGTGCCAGCCGAGACAGTTTCCAATCCTACGAGCAGTACTTC. Protein: CASRDSFQSYEQYF.

The chain joins TRBV28 to TRBJ2-2; the match to TRBD2 covers 13 bases. Trimming cost V 4 bases and J 5 bases; bases outside gene matches: 1. Per the germline V gene, CDR1 is MDHEN and CDR2 is SYDVKM. The length of the CDR3 is 15 residues. The CDR3 reads CASSWTSGRTGELFF. Here the CDR3 DNA reads TGTGCCAGCAGTTGGACTAGCGGGAGAACCGGGGAGCTGTTTTTT.

This chain connects TRBV7-9 to TRBJ2-7; 11 nucleotides match TRBD2. Germline assignment: CDR1 SEHNR and CDR2 FQNEAQ (reference sequence). V lost 1 base to trimming and J lost 3 bases; unmatched junction nucleotides: 8. CDR3 length: 17 amino acids. DNA for the CDR3: TGTGCCAGCAGCTTAGGGACTAGCGGGTCCTTTAGCTACGAGCAGTACTTC. It codes for CASSLGTSGSFSYEQYF.

The chain carries TRBV5-4 and TRBJ1-2, with D maybe TRBD1 (6 bases). The ends were cut back, 5 bases at V and 8 bases at J, with 16 bases in the middle. The CDR3 loop spans 13 amino acids. The germline CDR1 and CDR2 sequences are SGHNT and YYREEE (reference sequence). CDR3 DNA sequence: TGTGCCAGCAGACAGAGAACAGGGCAAGGCTACACCTTC. It translates to CASRQRTGQGYTF.

This chain uses TRBV6-5 with TRBJ1-3; D not resolved. V was trimmed by 4 bases and J by 0 bases, leaving 7 bases between them. Per the germline V gene, CDR1 is MNHEY and CDR2 is SVGAGI. This CDR3 region has 14 residues. Here the CDR3 reads CASSSYNSGNTIYF. The DNA for the CDR3 is TGTGCCAGCAGTTCATACAACTCTGGAAACACCATATATTTT.

The CDR3 protein is CASSYYIRGNEQFF. The CDR3 DNA reads TGTGCCAGCAGTTACTATATTAGGGGTAATGAGCAGTTCTTC. The chain couples TRBV6-5 to TRBJ2-1, with TRBD1 as a possible D gene (5 bases). The length of the CDR3 is 14 residues. Germline CDR1 and CDR2: MNHEY and SVGAGI. The V end was cut by 1 base, the J end by 7 bases, with 11 bases between.

This chain joins TRBV29-1 and TRBJ2-2; 9 bases agree with TRBD2. CDR3 length equals 14 residues. V gave up 7 bases and J gave up 6 bases; unmatched junction bases: 9. The V gene's germline CDR1 is SQVTM and CDR2 ANQGSEA. In nucleotides, the CDR3 is TGCAGCGCCGTAGCGGGAGCCCTTCCCGGGGAGCTGTTTTTT. As protein: CSAVAGALPGELFF.

J is TRBJ2-7 and V is TRBV6-5; maybe TRBD2 (6 bases). Trimming pared 0 bases from V and 4 bases from J, leaving 13 bases between. CDR1 is MNHEY and CDR2 is SVGAGI in the germline V gene. This CDR3 has 15 residues. The CDR3 region is CASSYSGLGGYEQYF. CDR3 coding DNA: TGTGCCAGCAGTTACTCGGGCCTTGGAGGGTACGAGCAGTACTTC.